The clone carrying this T cell receptor (beta chain) was recorded at least ten times. V was clipped by 3 bases and J by 3 bases, with 13 bases between them. CDR1 and CDR2 (germline): SGHKS, YYEKEE (reference sequence). The CDR3 contains 15 residues. According to the study, TCR beta libraries were built with iRepertoire HTBI primers and CDR3-region Arm-PCR. TCRdb reprocessed the multiplex PCR reads with MiXCR, giving one entry per CDR3 protein. The table has over 200,000 distinct CDR3 sequences, under 20% seen once. These data come from a study of regulatory T cells in long-lasting Graves disease. Described time point: newly diagnosed GD, antithyroid drugs for less than 3 months. Extracted RNA from PBMCs served as the source of the TCR library. The same sample was also studied in work on T cells in Graves' hyperthyroidism and ophthalmopathy.

Sequenced material: peripheral blood mononuclear cells (PBMCs), taken at new diagnosis, from a patient treated with antithyroid drugs. The chain recombines TRBV5-5 with TRBJ2-1; D is perhaps TRBD2 (6 bases). The receptor was isolated from a young woman with Graves disease. In DNA, the CDR3 is TGTGCCAGCAGCTCCGTGCGGGATAGCTACAATGAGCAGTTCTTC. Translated: CASSSVRDSYNEQFF.